These T cell receptor beta chains were read from a single sample in a study of blood T cell repertoires in COVID-19. Some clones are missing from TCRdb's copy, which holds only in-frame ones; the method was immunoSEQ multiplex PCR. The table lists a few hundred thousand clones, 80% to 95% of them singletons. The sequenced sample was PBMCs or T cells enriched from blood (not recorded which). The receptor source for this set is a woman aged 40 to 49 who had been exposed to COVID-19. Both conserved end residues are part of each CDR3. The order of the fields is J gene, V gene, CDR3 protein.

TRBJ2-7,TRBV15,CATSRASGTSGRSEQYF
TRBJ1-5,TRBV27,CASSLGRGQGKYSNQPQHF
TRBJ2-3,TRBV27,CASSISRPDTQYF
TRBJ2-1,TRBV3-1/TRBV3-2,CASSQGGGFEQFF
TRBJ1-2,TRBV6-1,CASSERGRDGYTF
TRBJ2-2,TRBV19,CASSSPWGRAVGTGELFF
TRBJ1-1,TRBV5-1,CASSLDPGRAMGEAFF
TRBJ2-1,TRBV11-3,CASSPPAGRDSYNEQFF
TRBJ1-3,TRBV11-3,CASSWGLSGNTIYF
TRBJ2-6,TRBV19,CASSISGARANVLTF
TRBJ2-3,TRBV15,CATRGQYSTDTQYF
TRBJ1-3,TRBV24-1,CATPLLGQDPGNTIYF
TRBJ2-6,TRBV2,CASSPGASGANVLTF
TRBJ1-6,TRBV19,CASSMVGSTSYNSPLHF